The present T cell receptor (beta chain) was sequenced within a study of control samples from healthy donors and cancer patients. Libraries were prepared by immunoSEQ multiplex PCR; TCRdb keeps only in-frame clonotypes and omits some of them. The table has tens of thousands of clones, approximately 90% seen once; the top ten hold over 5.5%. This clone was seen once. This sequence originates from a man aged 45-60 years in good health. Sequenced material: blood.

CDR3 residues: CASSLGVWYYGYTF. CDR3 DNA: TGTGCCAGCAGCCTAGGGGTTTGGTACTATGGCTACACCTTC. The chain has TRBV14 and TRBJ1-2; D possibly corresponds to TRBD1 (5 bases). V gave up 4 bases and J gave up 3 bases, with 12 bases separating them. Germline values: CDR1 SGHDN, CDR2 FVKESK. The length of the CDR3 is 14 residues.